This T cell receptor beta chain was sequenced in a study of T cell clonality in common variable immunodeficiency (dated by TCRdb to the mid-2010s). For sequencing, equivalent amounts of genomic DNA were input from CVID and control samples. For every sample, a 60 bp segment covering the rearranged TCRbeta CDR3 region was amplified and then sequenced. The immunoSEQ assay, a bias-corrected multiplex PCR with high-throughput sequencing, was employed for TCRbeta amplification. As for the authors' bioinformatics: Every unique nucleotide sequence was considered a clone and was annotated with V, D and J genes, copy number and frequency. Sequences were labeled productive if in frame, and non-productive if out of frame or containing stop codons. As previously described, Shannon's entropy was used to calculate clonality. The predicted amino acid sequences of productive clones were used to derive mean CDR3 Kyte-Doolittle hydropathy. The R hclust function was used to hierarchically cluster scaled V gene usage with Manhattan distance and complete linkage. To assess clone sharing by CDR3 amino acid sequence, 12 repertoires per group were resampled over 100 rounds. The repertoires were searched for about 68 published EBV-specific TCRbeta sequences and nearly 250 published CMV-specific TCRbeta sequences. After a couple of CVID samples that produced fewer than 10,000 sequences were dropped from the analysis, around 41 CVID repertoires remained. TCRdb holds this immuneACCESS table with in-frame rearrangements only. Some clones are missing; in checked studies, unresolved V genes explain under half, and the rest has no known cause. V and J calls and clone size are copied from that table; D and trimming were computed from the DNA. In this sample, 8,500 to 10,000 clones appear, none counted once only. Together, the top ten hold roughly 3.9% of the sample.

This clone was counted many times. Its recognized antigen is unknown. The read comes to an end 3 residues before the CDR3 does, leaving the germline J gene to fill in the end. Diagnosis of CVID followed standard criteria, namely serum IgG, IgA and/or IgM below the normal range together with specific antibody deficiency. There were around 45 subjects in the CVID group (29 male and 15 female), ranging in age from roughly 9 to 65 years, with a mean age of about 42. Most CVID patients and most healthy controls were of Caucasian heritage. All CVID subjects had received replacement immunoglobulin therapy for at least one year at the time of study participation. When blood was collected, none of the CVID subjects were ill or on immunomodulatory or immunosuppressive medication. Heparinized peripheral whole blood samples of about 4.5 to 8.5 ml were obtained from each donor. Genomic DNA from adults with common variable immune deficiency (CVID) and from healthy adult controls was used to sequence TCRbeta CDR3 repertoires. Diluted blood was density-centrifuged over Hypaque 1077 or Ficoll-Paque to isolate peripheral blood mononuclear cells. Genomic DNA was obtained from unsorted mononuclear cells using either Qiagen column purification or a centrifugation-based method.

V and J are trimmed by 1 base and 0 bases, and the gene matches miss 10 bases of the junction. Reading from cysteine to phenylalanine, the CDR3 counts 19 amino acids. Shown are 48 bases from within the CDR3, in frame from base 1. For CDR1 and CDR2, the germline V gene (reference sequence) lists LNHDA and SQIVND. Study-wide findings and limitations: Despite equal DNA input, controls averaged roughly 80,000 unique sequences per sample versus about 32,000 in CVID samples. Fewer TCRbeta clones were shared among CVID subjects than among healthy controls (p < 0.0001). According to the authors, figuring out what caused the increased clonality in CVID would require sequencing the repertoires of T cell subpopulations. CVID TCRbeta sequences reportedly showed fewer deletions and N-nucleotide insertions and lacked highly modified clones with 13 or more V deletions. Correlations of repertoire features with clinical complications were constrained by heterogeneity among patients within the CVID cohort. Increased TCRbeta clonality was found in CVID subjects compared with healthy controls (t-test p = 0.018), with the increase being most characteristic of about a third of subjects.

The sequence derives from a human donor with common variable immunodeficiency. The chain is made from TRBV19 and TRBJ2-3; TRBD2 agrees with 10 junctional bases. The sample consisted of peripheral blood mononuclear cells. The CDR3 corresponds to CASSIVWLAGAGSTDTQYF. The part of the CDR3 DNA that was read is TGTGCCAGTAGTATAGTATGGCTAGCGGGGGCCGGAAGCACAGATACG. Reference TRBV19 and TRBJ2-3 genes cover what lies past the CDR3, so the full variable domain is DGGITQSPKYLFRKEGQNVTLSCEQNLNHDAMYWYRQDPGQGLRLIYYSQIVNDFQKGDIAEGYSVSREKKESFPLTVTSAQKNPTAFYLCASSIVWLAGAGSTDTQYFGPGTRLTVL.